This T cell receptor (beta chain) was observed in a study of blood T cell repertoires in COVID-19. Trimming left V 2 bases short and J 0 bases short, with 7 bases between. CDR1 and CDR2 from the germline V gene are SNHLY and FYNNEI. This CDR3 has 14 amino acids. This clone ranks as medium-sized. Produced via immunoSEQ multiplex PCR; TCRdb's table is partial and in-frame only. The data contain 150,000 to 200,000 clones, 70% to 85% of them singletons. Followed over time, Seattle patients had been enrolled while infection was active. The chain has TRBV2 and TRBJ1-2; D is undetermined. The source material was peripheral blood. This TCR was recovered from a woman aged 40 to 50 with COVID-19, enrolled during active disease. Written as DNA, the CDR3 is TGTGCCAGCAGTGAATCCAGATCTAACTATGGCTACACCTTC. Translating it yields CASSESRSNYGYTF.